This entry features one T cell receptor beta chain sequence. This receptor's antigen is unknown. No base quality information exists; no much larger clone differs at one position. The CDR3 numbers 13 residues from cysteine through phenylalanine. CDR3 DNA is the only sequence kept; it has 39 bases, read in frame from the first base. V loses 4 bases of germline sequence and J loses 5 bases, and the interval between the two ends is 13 bases. In the germline V gene, CDR1 corresponds to SGHRS and CDR2 to YFSETQ. The entry originates in a study of CD8 T cells in Susac syndrome (dated by TCRdb to between 2019 and 2020). A note on the overall study: Whether CD8+ T cell activation and differentiation in Susac syndrome was antigen driven was tested using repertoire sequencing. The clonality of the CD8+ T cell repertoire was compared across about a dozen healthy donors, 14 Susac syndrome patients and fewer than 16 multiple sclerosis patients.

Peripheral blood CD8+ and CD4+ T cells from healthy donors, Susac syndrome patients and multiple sclerosis patients were profiled by high-throughput TCR beta sequencing. Healthy donors were age- and sex-matched controls. Bulk CD8+ and CD4+ T cells were purified by magnetic negative isolation, while CD8+ TEMRA cells were enriched using FACS. Blood was drawn into EDTA tubes, processed within 24 hours, and PBMCs were isolated by density gradient centrifugation. PBMCs intended for TCR sequencing were cryopreserved in liquid nitrogen and were subsequently thawed in a 37 degrees C water bath. The sorted or isolated CD4+, CD8+ and CD8+ TEMRA cells had a purity of 90% or higher. RNA was extracted with the RNeasy kit and 0.5 to 1 ug was reverse transcribed using random hexamers. TCR beta CDR3 regions were amplified with the immunoSEQ multiplex PCR assay covering 54 Vbeta and 13 Jbeta segments. PCR amplification bias was corrected by using a synthetic template baseline for primer optimization and computational correction. The source study handled its data this way. Reads were annotated to V, D and J genes per IMGT and analyzed with immunoSEQ Analyzer, keeping only productive sequences. Clonality was calculated as one minus the Shannon entropy normalized by log2 of the number of productive unique sequences. Public and private clones were assessed among the 100 most prevalent clones of each patient and control. Clones were defined as Susac-specific if absent from the healthy and MS cohorts, from over a thousand published viral clones and from other ImmuneACCESS disease sequences. Using fastp trimming at Q25 and MiXCR clonotype assembly, TCRdb reanalyzed the public sequencing data and kept in-frame beta chains. A single entry per CDR3 protein holds the most common genes and DNA from its merged rows. The V and J calls were not made by the authors but by TCRdb's processing. This sample gives 70,000 or so distinct CDR3 sequences in total; roughly 94% of them show up just once. The ten largest clones add up to roughly 0.24% of the sample.

Points the paper makes about the study in general: The number of individuals in the TCR sequencing and HLA analysis was recognized as being relatively small.

The sequenced sample was CD8+ T cells from PBMCs. The clonotype originates from a human donor in good health. The rearranged segments are TRBV5-1 and TRBJ2-7; a weak D assignment points to TRBD1 (6 bases agree). The nucleotides are TGCGCCAGCAGCGAACAGGGTAGCGACGAGCAGTACTTC. The encoded protein is CASSEQGSDEQYF. With the rest looked up from the reference TRBV5-1 and TRBJ2-7 genes rather than sequenced, the full variable domain is KAGVTQTPRYLIKTRGQQVTLSCSPISGHRSVSWYQQTPGQGLQFLFEYFSETQRNKGNFPGRFSGRQFSNSRSEMNVSTLELGDSALYLCASSEQGSDEQYFGPGTRLTVT.